This T cell receptor beta chain was profiled in a study of beta chain features in type 1 diabetes. Sequencing targeted expressed TCRB transcripts, as all isolated RNA had been reverse transcribed. Sequencing was performed with immunoSEQ multiplex PCR; in TCRdb, only in-frame clones are kept and a portion is missing. The table records hundreds of thousands of clones, around an eighth of them present only once. The germline CDR1 and CDR2 sequences are LGHNA and YNFKEQ. V dropped 1 base and J dropped 8; count of bases not matched to a gene: 9. The CDR3 totals 16 residues. Whole-study findings and limits: For patients and controls alike, PCR might favor shorter templates to the same degree. Because the template was cDNA, high-expressing cells might be over-represented. Moderate yet significant TCRB CDR3 shortening was seen in Type 1 diabetes patients in all four CD4+ subsets.

This clone was counted only a few times. The antigen remains undetermined. The clonotype originates from a woman aged 18-29 years with type 1 diabetes. The sequencing input was naive CD4+ T cells from blood. The chain links TRBV4-2 to TRBJ2-1; 9 nucleotides match TRBD2. CDR3 nucleotide sequence: TGTGCCAGCAGCCAAGTGACTAGCGGACGTGCCCATGAGCAGTTCTTC. This gives the protein CASSQVTSGRAHEQFF.